Listed below are T cell receptor beta chains from one sample, sequenced in a study of T-cell reconstitution after alpha-beta-depleted transplantation in children. TCRdb passed the PCR reads through MiXCR, listing each CDR3 protein once. Of about 580,000 distinct CDR3 sequences in the sample, 20% to 30% were seen once. The source material was PBMCs, sampled before TCRalphabeta/CD19-depleted stem cell transplant. The receptors originated from a boy in the first two years of life with Wiskott-Aldrich syndrome, due to receive a stem cell transplant. Both conserved end residues are part of each CDR3. Each record gives: V gene, D gene, J gene, CDR3 protein. The D gene is left open where the match is weak.

V: TRBV12-3/TRBV12-4
D: -
J: TRBJ1-5
CDR3: CASSLGSGHQPQHF

V: TRBV2
D: TRBD1
J: TRBJ1-5
CDR3: CASSGTGIYQPQHF

V: TRBV7-9
D: -
J: TRBJ1-1
CDR3: CASSSPPPNTEAFF

V: TRBV3-1
D: -
J: TRBJ2-5
CDR3: CASSPPGLQETQYF

V: TRBV20-1
D: TRBD1
J: TRBJ1-2
CDR3: CSAYQGAFGYTF

V: TRBV6-2/TRBV6-3
D: TRBD1
J: TRBJ2-7
CDR3: CASSRPGTGVFYEQYF

V: TRBV7-2
D: -
J: TRBJ2-3
CDR3: CASSLARGFTDTQYF

V: TRBV5-1
D: -
J: TRBJ2-5
CDR3: CASSYGGTVIQETQYF

V: TRBV12-3/TRBV12-4
D: TRBD1
J: TRBJ1-5
CDR3: CASSLAGGWQPQHF

V: TRBV5-1
D: -
J: TRBJ2-7
CDR3: CASRPTWGYEQYF

V: TRBV24-1
D: -
J: TRBJ2-1
CDR3: CATSFKIFYNEQFF

V: TRBV5-6
D: TRBD2
J: TRBJ2-1
CDR3: CATSAGAGTSGVNEQFF

V: TRBV28
D: -
J: TRBJ2-4
CDR3: CASRPLGGALAKNIQYF

V: TRBV7-8
D: -
J: TRBJ2-7
CDR3: CASSPLRRSYEQYF

V: TRBV5-1
D: TRBD1
J: TRBJ1-6
CDR3: CASSLGHQIRDRNSPLHF

V: TRBV20-1
D: TRBD1
J: TRBJ2-1
CDR3: CSAENMGQSYNEQFF

V: TRBV7-3
D: TRBD1
J: TRBJ2-3
CDR3: CASSLGQGNTQYF

V: TRBV12-3/TRBV12-4
D: TRBD1
J: TRBJ2-7
CDR3: CASHPPGQGAGEQYF

V: TRBV25-1
D: -
J: TRBJ2-2
CDR3: CASSYEGGTGELFF

V: TRBV5-1
D: -
J: TRBJ2-1
CDR3: CASSPGPFGNEQFF

V: TRBV29-1
D: -
J: TRBJ2-1
CDR3: CSVEIGRSEQFF

V: TRBV9
D: -
J: TRBJ2-3
CDR3: CASSEEGTDTQYF

V: TRBV5-1
D: -
J: TRBJ2-7
CDR3: CASSFNPRTETYEQYF

V: TRBV10-3
D: -
J: TRBJ2-1
CDR3: CAISESRAIHEQFF

V: TRBV5-1
D: -
J: TRBJ1-4
CDR3: CASSFGTNNEKLFF

V: TRBV20-1
D: TRBD2
J: TRBJ2-5
CDR3: CSARDFQSGGETQYF

V: TRBV11-3
D: -
J: TRBJ1-1
CDR3: CASSQIEGTEAFF

V: TRBV10-3
D: -
J: TRBJ2-5
CDR3: CAISQRDQETQYF